This paragraph reports one T cell receptor beta chain. The sample belongs to a study of technical replicates of blood from a handful of donors. CDR3 length: 11 amino acids. CDR1 is SNHLY and CDR2 is FYNNEI in the germline V gene. The V end was cut by 6 bases, the J end by 7 bases, with 10 bases between. Method: immunoSEQ multiplex PCR; TCRdb's copy keeps in-frame clones and lacks some. The repertoire has 60,000 or so clones, roughly 97% of them found once; the top ten carry 0.15% to 0.25%. The sample taken for sequencing was T cells isolated from PBMCs. The clonotype comes from a human donor in good health. The chain couples TRBV2 to TRBJ2-7, with TRBD2 as a possible D gene (5 bases). CDR3 sequence: CASSGNQEQYF. The CDR3 bases are TGTGCCAGCAGCGGGAATCAGGAGCAGTACTTC.